This T cell receptor (beta chain) appears in the sequencing data of a study of T cell repertoires in cytomegalovirus infection. The wider study: Indicated by public TCR beta signatures were CMV infection and matching HLA type.

General study findings and limits: Within the response measured ex vivo, HLA-C-restricted CMV-specific TCR beta clonotypes were dominant.

Each CDR3 protein is one row after TCRdb ran MiXCR on the reads. The sample lists roughly 130,000 distinct CDR3 sequences, roughly 25% occurring once. Per germline, CDR1 DFQATT and CDR2 SNEGSKA (reference sequence). The CDR3 spans 14 residues. V lost 3 bases to trimming and J lost 0 bases, with 9 bases between them. This clonotype was counted only a few times. Its matching antigen is unknown. The rearrangement links TRBV20-1 to TRBJ2-1; D uncertain. The sequencing sample was made of PBMCs, sequenced either directly or after in vitro stimulation (not recorded which). This receptor was obtained from a human donor in good health (CMV status not recorded). Some clones in this sample may be carry-over from other donors' samples. The CDR3 reads CSASGVSSYNEQFF. CDR3 nucleotide sequence: TGCAGTGCTAGCGGCGTTAGCTCCTACAATGAGCAGTTCTTC.